This T cell receptor beta chain was retrieved from a study of tissue T cells after allogeneic stem cell transplantation. Worth noting for this clone: Germline and genes: mouse. With the read ending 1 residue before the CDR3 end, the germline J gene is used to fill in that end.

The protocol was immunoSEQ multiplex PCR, while the TCRdb copy is restricted to in-frame clones and leaves out a portion. The table records under 25,000 clones, about two thirds of them present only once. Germline V gene sequence: CDR1 GKSSPN, CDR2 SITVG. Trimming removed 0 bases from V and 7 bases from J; junction bases left unmatched: 7. The CDR3 is 15 amino acids. The rearrangement uses TRBV31 and TRBJ1-4; 8 bases fit TRBD1. This TCR was sampled from a female BALB/c mouse in good health. The MHC haplotype of this mouse line is H2-d. The source material was spleen. The CDR3 spells CAWSLGQGGGERLFF. The sequenced part of the CDR3 DNA is TGTGCCTGGAGTCTAGGACAGGGAGGGGGCGAAAGATTATTT.